This note documents a single T cell receptor (beta chain) sequence. Its antigen is still unknown. These data belong to a study of T cell responses to AZD1222 COVID-19 vaccine. Study observations and caveats: Donors were largely white British and mainly female; clonal diversity was possibly underestimated. Spike as a whole was targeted by vaccine-associated CD4 TCRs, dominant at 160-218 and 743-854. Reports say nearly half of spike-specific TCRs go after unmutated variant regions.

Whether given at about 4 or about 12 weeks, second doses were pooled. The V gene's germline CDR1 is SGHRS and CDR2 YFSETQ. The CDR3 totals 13 residues. V lost 2 bases to trimming and J lost 5 bases, with 10 bases between them. The table came from immunoSEQ multiplex PCR; TCRdb's copy has only in-frame clones and leaves some out. This sample has roughly 100,000 clones; 90% occur once, and the top ten carry roughly 8%. The receptor comes from an adult who received the AZD1222 COVID-19 vaccine. The material was peripheral blood, obtained 28 days after the second AZD1222 dose. This chain connects TRBV5-1 to TRBJ2-5, with D perhaps TRBD1 (6 bases). DNA of the CDR3: TGCGCCAGCAGCTTAACAGGGACGGAGACCCAGTACTTC. Translation: CASSLTGTETQYF. Looking up the rest from reference TRBV5-1 and TRBJ2-5 gives the full variable domain: KAGVTQTPRYLIKTRGQQVTLSCSPISGHRSVSWYQQTPGQGLQFLFEYFSETQRNKGNFPGRFSGRQFSNSRSEMNVSTLELGDSALYLCASSLTGTETQYFGPGTRLLVL.